This T cell receptor (beta chain) was identified in a study of shared clonotypes between healthy human individuals. Replicate PCRs run on unsorted PBMC used 300 ng DNA, which was tens of thousands of T cell genomes. Here immunoSEQ multiplex PCR was the method, and the copy in TCRdb shows in-frame clones only, minus some. The sample lists around 500,000 clones; 81% were seen once. Germline V gene data show CDR1 as SGHNT and CDR2 as YYREEE (reference sequence). Trimming removed 3 bases from V and 1 base from J, with 9 bases in between. This CDR3 is 14 amino acids long. The TCR originated in a woman aged 35 to 49 in good health. Some clones in this sample may be carry-over from other donors' samples. The chain joins TRBV5-4 to TRBJ2-3; D possibly corresponds to TRBD1 (5 bases). What was sequenced was PBMCs. This CDR3 is CASSYPTGTDTQYF. CDR3 bases: TGTGCCAGCAGCTATCCGACAGGCACAGATACGCAGTATTTT. The full variable domain, completed using reference TRBV5-4 and TRBJ2-3, is ETGVTQSPTHLIKTRGQQVTLRCSSQSGHNTVSWYQQALGQGPQFIFQYYREEENGRGNFPPRFSGLQFPNYSSELNVNALELDDSALYLCASSYPTGTDTQYFGPGTRLTVL.